This T cell receptor beta chain was recovered during a study of OX40 agonist ivuxolimab in advanced cancers. Study overall: Patients were treated with ivuxolimab, an agonistic anti-OX40 (CD134) antibody. Findings and limits, study-wide: Clonal expansion from baseline to week 6 occurred in both CD4+ and CD8+ T cells. CD8+ T cells were the subset that, on average, had more expanded clones than CD4+.

Germline-derived CDR1 and CDR2 are SGHDT and YYEEEE. This CDR3 is 19 amino acids long. J lost 2 bases, V lost 2 bases, and 18 bases had no gene match. The repertoire was sequenced with immunoSEQ multiplex PCR; TCRdb's copy has only in-frame clones and lacks some. The sample contains 45,000 to 65,000 clones, 70% to 90% of which appear only once. Of note for this clone: Antigen unknown.

Specimen: CD4+ or CD8+ T cells sorted from blood, collected in a trial of the OX40 agonist ivuxolimab. The sequence derives from an adult with an advanced solid tumor such as melanoma, head and neck, liver or kidney cancer. The chain links TRBV5-6 to TRBJ2-5, with TRBD1 matching 7 bases. The CDR3 loop reads CASSFGFGVNRGYQETQYF. CDR3 DNA sequence: TGTGCCAGCAGCTTTGGGTTCGGAGTTAACAGGGGTTATCAAGAGACCCAGTACTTC.